This T cell receptor (beta chain) was captured by sequencing in a study of T cell responses to AZD1222 COVID-19 vaccine. Study results and caveats: Only after the peak T cell response were repertoires sampled. At 160-218 and 743-854, vaccine-associated CD4 TCRs were dominant, and they spanned spike. Possibly, clonal diversity was underestimated; donors were largely white British and included more females. Two AZD1222 doses significantly raised spike-specific TCR breadth and depth over controls.

The CDR3 consists of 13 residues. Per the germline V gene, CDR1 is SGHRS and CDR2 is YFSETQ. Trimming took 2 bases from V and 7 from J, leaving 12 bases between them. Only one count was recorded for this clone. The target antigen is unknown. TCRdb's table, derived via immunoSEQ multiplex PCR, lists solely in-frame clones and lacks some. Here the sample spans roughly 150,000 clones, about 90% being singletons. The receptor was isolated from an adult who received the AZD1222 COVID-19 vaccine. J is TRBJ1-2 and V is TRBV5-1, with D possibly being TRBD1 (5 bases). The sequencing here drew on peripheral blood, taken 28 days after the second AZD1222 dose. This chain's CDR3 is CASSFGQGGGYTF. The CDR3 DNA reads as TGCGCCAGCAGCTTTGGCCAGGGAGGTGGCTACACCTTC.